The 22 T cell receptor beta chains reported below all come from one sample, sequenced in a study of T cells in Graves' hyperthyroidism and ophthalmopathy. Using RNA transcripts as the source, TCR beta CDR3 regions were amplified. Primed by the HTBI set, a first-round RT-PCR was run on the TCR CDR3. TCRdb re-called the multiplex PCR reads with MiXCR, one entry per CDR3 protein. The sample carries hundreds of thousands of distinct CDR3 sequences, 15% to 20% recorded once. What was sequenced was blood. The receptors shown here come from a woman aged 35 to 49 with Graves' ophthalmopathy.

This clonotype was seen many times. The rearrangement joins TRBV6-1 to TRBJ1-1; perhaps TRBD1 as D (5 bases). The germline gives CDR1 MNHNS, CDR2 SASEGT. The CDR3 is 12 residues long. Trimming took 4 bases from V and 8 from J, leaving 11 bases between them. CDR3 loop: CASSVDTLEAFF. The CDR3 region has the DNA TGTGCCAGCAGTGTGGACACACTGGAAGCTTTCTTT.

As to this clonotype: This may stem from a read error, because a much larger clone lies one nucleotide away. The chain carries TRBV5-6 and TRBJ2-3; 9 nucleotides align to TRBD1. Germline V gene lookup returns CDR1 SGHDT and CDR2 YYEEEE. The CDR3 sequence is 15 residues long. The CDR3 coding sequence is TGTGCCAGCAGCTTGGCCGGGACAGGGTCCGATATGCAGTATTTT. Translated, it gives CASSLAGTGSDMQYF.

This clonotype was detected a few times. V usage is TRBV25-1 and J usage is TRBJ2-5; tentatively, D is TRBD1 (7 bases). The V end was cut by 2 bases, the J end by 2 bases, with 15 bases between. CDR1 and CDR2 (germline): MGHDK, SYGVNS. The CDR3 runs 16 residues. The CDR3 DNA follows: TGTGCCAGCAGTGAAACCAGGGGGGCGGTACAAGAGACCCAGTACTTC. Protein sequence: CASSETRGAVQETQYF.

V is TRBV29-1 and J is TRBJ1-2; D is perhaps TRBD1 (5 bases). V was trimmed by 5 bases and J by 7 bases, leaving 11 bases between them. This CDR3 has 11 residues. The germline gives CDR1 SQVTM, CDR2 ANQGSEA. The CDR3 DNA is TGCAGCGTTCTCCGGGACTCTGGCTACACCTTC. Protein product: CSVLRDSGYTF.

This chain joins TRBV5-1 and TRBJ2-1, with TRBD2 matching over 12 bases. The CDR3 loop spans 15 amino acids. J lost 9 bases, V lost 1 base, and 5 bases had no gene match. CDR1 is SGHRS, CDR2 YFSETQ, per germline. CDR3 coding DNA: TGCGCCAGCAGCTTGAGACTAGCGGGAGAGGTTGAGCAGTTCTTC. This encodes CASSLRLAGEVEQFF.

In this sample, this clonotype turned up many times. V and J are TRBV27 and TRBJ2-3, with D unclear. This CDR3 is built from 15 residues. Germline CDR1 is MNHEY and CDR2 is SMNVEV (reference sequence). Trimming shortened V by 3 bases and J by 1 base, and 11 bases separated the two germline ends. CDR3 residues: CASSLMGGGTDTQYF. The CDR3 DNA reads TGTGCCAGCAGTTTGATGGGTGGGGGCACAGATACGCAGTATTTT.

This clonotype showed up many times. The chain uses TRBV20-1 and TRBJ2-1, with TRBD2 matching over 8 bases. V was pared by 0 bases and J by 9 bases, with 10 bases of the junction left unmatched. From germline, CDR1 is DFQATT and CDR2 SNEGSKA (reference sequence). This CDR3 is built from 15 residues. The CDR3 spells CSARDGGLGYGEQFF. For the CDR3, the DNA is TGCAGTGCTAGAGATGGGGGACTAGGGTACGGTGAGCAGTTCTTC.

This clonotype has just a few counts. V and J are TRBV2 and TRBJ2-7, with D maybe TRBD2 (6 bases). The V gene's germline CDR1 is SNHLY and CDR2 FYNNEI. Deletions cut 7 bases from V and 7 bases from J, with 17 bases between. This CDR3 region has 13 residues. As DNA, the CDR3 is TGTGCCAGCAAGGCGGGACTCTCGCGGGAGCAGTACTTC. Protein sequence: CASKAGLSREQYF.

This clonotype has more than one count but fewer than ten. The chain employs TRBV30 and TRBJ1-1; D is undetermined. The germline V gene encodes CDR1 GTSNPN and CDR2 SVGIG (reference sequence). The length of the CDR3 is 13 residues. Between the trimmed V and J ends, which lost 5 bases and 1 base, there was a span of 11 bases. CDR3 sequence reads: CAWGKAENTEAFF. The CDR3 nucleotides are TGTGCCTGGGGGAAAGCTGAGAACACTGAAGCTTTCTTT.

The V call is TRBV10-2, the J call TRBJ1-1; D is unresolved. V was shortened by 7 bases and J by 11 bases, with 23 bases between the two germline ends. Looked up from germline, CDR1 is WSHSY and CDR2 is SAAADI. The CDR3 totals 14 residues. CDR3 bases: TGCGCCAGCACCGAACTACCGTGGGAAGGAGGCGCTTTCTTT. Protein: CASTELPWEGGAFF.

This clonotype was counted many times. V usage is TRBV7-6 and J usage is TRBJ2-3, with TRBD2 matching over 13 bases. Germline CDR1 and CDR2: SGHVS and FNYEAQ. The CDR3 loop spans 16 amino acids. The V gene end was trimmed by 5 bases and the J gene end by 5 bases; junction bases not matched to a gene: 7. The CDR3 loop is CASSPTSGGALDTQYF. The CDR3 DNA reads as TGTGCCAGCAGCCCCACTAGCGGGGGGGCCTTAGATACGCAGTATTTT.

This clonotype was seen at least ten times. This chain links TRBV6-1 with TRBJ1-5; tentative D call: TRBD1 (6 bases). The CDR3 has 15 amino acids. Germline lookup yields CDR1 MNHNS and CDR2 SASEGT. Trimming left V 5 bases short and J 4 bases short, with 15 bases between. This chain's CDR3 is CASSSDDRSNQPQHF. The CDR3 region has the DNA TGTGCCAGCAGTTCCGACGACAGGAGTAATCAGCCCCAGCATTTT.

V usage is TRBV29-1 and J usage is TRBJ2-5; no clear D. V was cut by 3 bases and J by 5 bases, with 4 bases left in between. This CDR3 region has 10 residues. Germline V lookup: CDR1 SQVTM, CDR2 ANQGSEA. The CDR3 DNA reads TGCAGCGTTGATAGTGAGACCCAGTACTTC. As protein: CSVDSETQYF.

This clonotype was seen once. This rearrangement joins TRBV6-1 to TRBJ2-6; 8 positions agree with TRBD1. V was clipped by 4 bases and J by 3 bases; unmatched bases: 2. CDR1 is MNHNS and CDR2 is SASEGT in the germline V gene. This CDR3 is 15 amino acids long. DNA of the CDR3: TGTGCCAGCAGTGTAACAGGGGGTGGGGCCAACGTCCTGACTTTC. Translation gives CASSVTGGGANVLTF.

This clonotype was picked up a small number of times. The chain joins TRBV5-1 to TRBJ1-1; no clear D gene. Germline V lookup: CDR1 SGHRS, CDR2 YFSETQ. V was cut by 2 bases and J by 7 bases, with 9 bases left in between. The CDR3 loop spans 12 amino acids. The CDR3 region has the DNA TGCGCCAGCAGCTTCGGGAACGTTGAAGCTTTCTTT. It yields the protein CASSFGNVEAFF.

The table lists this clonotype with many counts. V usage is TRBV30 and J usage is TRBJ1-4; no clear D gene. Germline CDR1 reads GTSNPN; CDR2 reads SVGIG (reference sequence). The V end was cut by 4 bases, the J end by 8 bases, with 14 bases between. The CDR3 has 13 amino acids. CDR3 sequence reads: CAWTTGIREKLFF. CDR3 bases: TGTGCCTGGACAACGGGGATTCGGGAAAAACTGTTTTTT. Complete variable domain (other parts from reference TRBV30 and TRBJ1-4): SQTIHQWPATLVQPVGSPLSLECTVEGTSNPNLYWYRQAAGRGLQLLFYSVGIGQISSEVPQNLSASRPQDRQFILSSKKLLLSDSGFYLCAWTTGIREKLFFGSGTQLSVL.

The genes are TRBV7-2 and TRBJ1-1; 8 nucleotides align to TRBD1. V dropped 6 bases and J dropped 6; count of bases not matched to a gene: 15. This CDR3 region has 16 residues. Germline CDR1 and CDR2: SGHTA and FQGNSA. The CDR3 sequence is CASRLNGQGSSAEAFF. CDR3 coding DNA: TGTGCCAGCAGACTAAACGGACAGGGTAGTAGCGCTGAAGCTTTCTTT.

The chain is built from TRBV12-3 or TRBV12-4 and TRBJ2-3; 10 nucleotides align to TRBD2. The CDR3 has 17 amino acids. Trimming at V came to 0 bases and at J to 1 base, leaving 4 bases not matched to a gene. The CDR3 is CASSLAPGTSGTDTQYF. CDR3 nucleotides: TGTGCCAGCAGTTTAGCTCCCGGGACTAGCGGCACAGATACGCAGTATTTT.

This clonotype was picked up one time. This sequence may be a read error, since a much larger clone differs from it by one base. The rearrangement joins TRBV27 to TRBJ2-1, with 9 bases matching TRBD2. The germline CDR1 and CDR2 sequences are MNHEY and SMNVEV (reference sequence). The CDR3 spans 14 residues. CDR3 sequence reads: CVSTRGREYNEQFF. CDR3 nucleotide sequence: TGTGTCAGCACCCGCGGGAGGGAGTACAATGAGCAGTTCTTC.

The rearrangement uses TRBV6-1 and TRBJ2-7; D is unresolved. CDR3 length: 14 residues. V was clipped by 7 bases and J by 2 bases, with 15 bases between them. Germline lookup yields CDR1 MNHNS and CDR2 SASEGT. The CDR3 coding sequence is TGTGCCAGCAAGGAGACCCCGGGCACCTACGAGCAGTACTTC. It specifies CASKETPGTYEQYF.

This clonotype has ten or more counts. The chain employs TRBV27 and TRBJ2-7, with D possibly being TRBD1 (6 bases). Germline-derived CDR1 and CDR2 are MNHEY and SMNVEV (reference sequence). V was clipped by 5 bases and J by 1 base, with 12 bases between them. The CDR3 runs 14 residues. The CDR3 DNA reads TGTGCCAGCAGTGCCTCGGACAGATCCTACGAGCAGTACTTC. As protein: CASSASDRSYEQYF.

This clonotype was recorded at least ten times. The CDR3 DNA reads as TGTGCCAGCAGTCCCGGCCGGGACAGGGACCAAGAGACCCAGTACTTC. It encodes CASSPGRDRDQETQYF. The chain joins TRBV28 to TRBJ2-5; the match to TRBD1 covers 9 bases. The CDR3 contains 16 residues. The germline gives CDR1 MDHEN, CDR2 SYDVKM. Germline trimming cut 5 bases from V and 0 bases from J; bases unmatched to any gene: 7.